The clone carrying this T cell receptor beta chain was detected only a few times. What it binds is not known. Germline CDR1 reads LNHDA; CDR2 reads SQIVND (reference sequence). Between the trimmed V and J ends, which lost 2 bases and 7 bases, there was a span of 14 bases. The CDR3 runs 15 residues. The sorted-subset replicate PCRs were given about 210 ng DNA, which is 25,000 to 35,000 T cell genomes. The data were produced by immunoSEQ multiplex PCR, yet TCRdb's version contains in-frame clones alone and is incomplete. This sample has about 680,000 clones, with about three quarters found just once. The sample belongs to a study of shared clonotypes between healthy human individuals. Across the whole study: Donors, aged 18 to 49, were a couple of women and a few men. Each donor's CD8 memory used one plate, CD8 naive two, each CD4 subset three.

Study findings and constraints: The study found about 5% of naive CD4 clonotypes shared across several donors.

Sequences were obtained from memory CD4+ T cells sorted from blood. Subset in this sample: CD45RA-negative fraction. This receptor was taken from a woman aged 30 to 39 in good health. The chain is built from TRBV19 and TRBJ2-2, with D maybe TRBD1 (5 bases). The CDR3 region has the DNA TGTGCCAGTAGTATATGGAAGGGGATGGGCGGGGAGCTGTTTTTT. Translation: CASSIWKGMGGELFF.